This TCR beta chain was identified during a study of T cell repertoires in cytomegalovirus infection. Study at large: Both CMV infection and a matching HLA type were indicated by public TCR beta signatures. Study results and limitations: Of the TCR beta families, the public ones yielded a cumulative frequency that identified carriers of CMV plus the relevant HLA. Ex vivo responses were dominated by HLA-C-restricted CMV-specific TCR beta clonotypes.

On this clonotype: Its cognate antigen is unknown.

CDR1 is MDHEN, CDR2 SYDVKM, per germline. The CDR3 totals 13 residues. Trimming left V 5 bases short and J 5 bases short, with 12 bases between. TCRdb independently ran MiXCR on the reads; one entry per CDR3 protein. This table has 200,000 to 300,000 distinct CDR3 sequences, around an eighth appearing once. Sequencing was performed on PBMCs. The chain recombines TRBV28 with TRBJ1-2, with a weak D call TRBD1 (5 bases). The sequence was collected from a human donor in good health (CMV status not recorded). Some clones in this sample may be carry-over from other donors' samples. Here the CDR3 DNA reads TGTGCCAGCAGTCCGGGGGAGAGTTATGGCTACACCTTC. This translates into CASSPGESYGYTF.